Following are 3 T cell receptor beta chains from one sample sequenced in a study of cytomegalovirus exposure and HLA in healthy donors. Clones were read by immunoSEQ multiplex PCR, and TCRdb kept only the in-frame ones, dropping some. The sample carries approximately 140,000 clones, around 86% recorded once. The sample consisted of PBMCs. These receptors were taken from a man between 18 and 35 years old in good health and CMV-seropositive.

The chain uses TRBV27 and TRBJ1-2, with D possibly being TRBD1 (6 bases). The CDR3 spans 14 residues. Looked up from germline, CDR1 is MNHEY and CDR2 is SMNVEV (reference sequence). Between the trimmed V and J ends, which lost 4 bases and 1 base, there was a span of 10 bases. The CDR3 spells CASSWSGVNYGYTF. DNA for the CDR3: TGTGCCAGCAGTTGGTCAGGGGTTAACTATGGCTACACCTTC.

This chain connects TRBV5-6 to TRBJ2-2; 7 bases match TRBD2. The CDR3 spans 13 residues. The germline V gene has CDR1 SGHDT and CDR2 YYEEEE. The CDR3 DNA reads as TGTAGCGCGGGAGCTGCGAACACCGGGGAGCTGTTTTTT. It yields the protein CSAGAANTGELFF.

In its sample, this clone was seen once. This chain uses TRBV5-1 with TRBJ2-2; 7 nucleotides align to TRBD2. The CDR3 runs to 16 residues. Germline values: CDR1 SGHRS, CDR2 YFSETQ. J was trimmed by 1 base and V by 4 bases; bases with no gene match: 7. CDR3: CASSPSERENTGELFF. The CDR3 nucleotides are TGCGCCAGCAGCCCCTCCGAGCGGGAGAACACCGGGGAGCTGTTTTTT.